The 5 T cell receptor beta chains below all came from one sample that was sequenced in a study of cytomegalovirus exposure and HLA in healthy donors (TCRdb year 2017). The library was prepared using the immunoSEQ multiplex PCR assay. A mixture of 60 forward primers for TCR Vbeta segments and 13 reverse primers for TCR Jbeta segments was used in the multiplex PCR. TCRdb mirrors the immuneACCESS table, restricted to in-frame sequences. Some clones are absent from its copies; in checked studies, under half trace to an unresolved V gene, and the reason for the others is unknown. This sample has under 300,000 clones in its table, and approximately 80% of those were observed once. The ten largest clones take up approximately 8.4% of the sample. Sequencing was performed on PBMCs. The receptor set was obtained from a woman between 55 and 75 years old in good health and CMV-seropositive.

This chain connects TRBV4-1 to TRBJ2-2, with 12 bases fitting TRBD2. CDR1 and CDR2 from the germline V gene are MGHRA and YSYEKL. The CDR3 contains 16 residues. The J segment lost 4 bases and the V segment lost 3 bases, leaving 3 bases of the junction unmatched. The CDR3 loop reads CASSHLAGGPTGELFF. The CDR3 DNA reads TGCGCCAGCAGCCATCTAGCGGGAGGGCCCACCGGGGAGCTGTTTTTT.

This chain links TRBV7-6 with TRBJ2-6, with D perhaps TRBD2 (5 bases). Trimming stripped 4 bases from V and 0 bases from J, with 13 bases between. CDR1 SGHVS and CDR2 FNYEAQ come from the germline V gene. The CDR3 sequence is 17 residues long. DNA of the CDR3: TGTGCCAGCAGCTCCTCGACGGGAAGCTCTGGGGCCAACGTCCTGACTTTC. Amino acid sequence: CASSSSTGSSGANVLTF.

This sequence joins TRBV9 and TRBJ2-1; TRBD2 agrees at 11 bases. V shed 0 bases and J 0 bases; nucleotides not matched to a gene: 11. The CDR3 loop spans 20 amino acids. The germline gives CDR1 SGDLS, CDR2 YYNGEE. Written as DNA, the CDR3 is TGTGCCAGCAGCGTAGGAGTGGGACTAGCGGCCCCGATCTCCTACAATGAGCAGTTCTTC. It specifies CASSVGVGLAAPISYNEQFF. Full variable domain (rest looked up from reference TRBV9 and TRBJ2-1): DSGVTQTPKHLITATGQRVTLRCSPRSGDLSVYWYQQSLDQGLQFLIQYYNGEERAKGNILERFSAQQFPDLHSELNLSSLELGDSALYFCASSVGVGLAAPISYNEQFFGPGTRLTVL.

The chain recombines TRBV4-2 with TRBJ1-2; the match to TRBD1 covers 10 bases. V shed 0 bases, J shed 0 bases, and the junction held 4 bases outside the gene matches. This CDR3 comprises 17 residues. Germline V CDR1 and CDR2: LGHNA, YNFKEQ. The CDR3 spells CASSQDLTGGANYGYTF. The CDR3 DNA is TGTGCCAGCAGCCAAGATCTGACAGGGGGCGCTAACTATGGCTACACCTTC.

The gene calls are TRBV10-3 and TRBJ1-5, with 10 nucleotides matching TRBD1. The CDR3 totals 17 residues. CDR1 and CDR2 (germline): ENHRY, SYGVKD. V dropped 3 bases and J dropped 9; count of bases not matched to a gene: 14. The CDR3 here is CAISDKHRTGGLRPQHF. CDR3 coding DNA: TGTGCCATCAGTGACAAACACCGGACAGGGGGTTTGAGGCCCCAGCATTTT.